The 22 T cell receptor beta chains listed next were all sequenced from one sample in a study of T cell clonotyping in hematopoietic cell transplantation. Sequencing used immunoSEQ multiplex PCR; TCRdb keeps in-frame clones, though not all of them. Found here are over 15,000 clones, nearly 95% of them singletons; the top ten hold roughly 5.4%. Sequencing was done on a sample of peripheral blood mononuclear cells. All receptors derive from a middle-aged man in good health. Some clones in this sample may be carry-over from other donors' samples.

V and J are TRBV7-9 and TRBJ2-7; the D is unclear. The germline V gene encodes CDR1 SEHNR and CDR2 FQNEAQ (reference sequence). CDR3 length equals 15 residues. Trimming left V 5 bases short and J 0 bases short, with 14 bases between. The CDR3 loop reads CASSPTVSLSYEQYF. As DNA, the CDR3 is TGTGCCAGCAGCCCTACCGTCAGCCTCTCCTACGAGCAGTACTTC.

The V call is TRBV18, the J call TRBJ2-7, with 7 bases matching TRBD2. Trimming took 6 bases from V and 2 from J; bases not matched to a gene: 10. There are 15 residues in the CDR3. CDR1 and CDR2 (germline): KGHSH, LQKENI. In nucleotides, the CDR3 is TGTGCCAGCTCCCAGCGGGGCGGGGGAACCTACGAGCAGTACTTC. Its protein product is CASSQRGGGTYEQYF.

This clone appeared a single time. The chain carries TRBV5-4 and TRBJ2-7; a possible D gene is TRBD1 (6 bases). Trimming stripped 4 bases from V and 7 bases from J, with 18 bases between. The CDR3 has 14 amino acids. Germline CDR1 reads SGHNT; CDR2 reads YYREEE (reference sequence). CDR3 in DNA: TGTGCCAGCAGCGTCCGGGACACCCTTGGGGAGCAGTACTTC. This translates into CASSVRDTLGEQYF.

This clone was recorded a few times. This chain uses TRBV5-6 with TRBJ1-3; 12 bases match TRBD1. Germline V lookup: CDR1 SGHDT, CDR2 YYEEEE. CDR3 length: 16 amino acids. V trimming: 2 bases; J trimming: 8 bases; junction bases outside the gene matches: 8. CDR3 bases: TGTGCCAGCAGCTTTGGGACGGGACAGGGGGCGGACACCATATATTTT. Translation gives CASSFGTGQGADTIYF.

The V and J genes are TRBV11-2 and TRBJ1-6, with D possibly being TRBD1 (5 bases). This CDR3 spans 15 amino acids. CDR1 and CDR2 (germline): SGHAT, FQNNGV. Deletions cut 6 bases from V and 11 bases from J, with 20 bases between. The CDR3 DNA is TGTGCCAGCAGTTCGATTACAGGAATAAGGCCACCCCTCCACTTT. Protein product: CASSSITGIRPPLHF. The full variable domain, rest sourced from reference TRBV11-2 and TRBJ1-6, is EAGVAQSPRYKIIEKRQSVAFWCNPISGHATLYWYQQILGQGPKLLIQFQNNGVVDDSQLPKDRFSAERLKGVDSTLKIQPAKLEDSAVYLCASSSITGIRPPLHFGNGTRLTVT.

The V call is TRBV28, the J call TRBJ2-7; unclear D gene. V gave up 1 base and J gave up 9 bases, with 16 bases separating them. Germline V lookup: CDR1 MDHEN, CDR2 SYDVKM. The length of the CDR3 is 14 residues. The CDR3 spells CASSLFDRSPRQYF. The CDR3 DNA is TGTGCCAGCAGTTTATTCGACCGCTCCCCACGGCAGTACTTC.

This chain links TRBV7-9 with TRBJ1-4; 7 positions match TRBD1. CDR3 length: 16 amino acids. The trim removed 1 base at V and 8 bases at J, leaving 10 bases unmatched. CDR1 and CDR2 from the germline V gene are SEHNR and FQNEAQ (reference sequence). The CDR3 DNA follows: TGTGCCAGCAGCTTAGGAACAGGGGATTTAGGAGAAAAACTGTTTTTT. It encodes CASSLGTGDLGEKLFF.

In its sample, this clone was seen once. The V call is TRBV4-3, the J call TRBJ2-3; 10 bases agree with TRBD2. CDR1 LGHNA and CDR2 YSLEER come from the germline V gene. Trimming cost V 3 bases and J 2 bases; bases outside gene matches: 5. This CDR3 is built from 16 residues. CDR3 residues: CASSQLLAGDTDTQYF. CDR3 coding DNA: TGCGCCAGCAGCCAGCTTCTAGCGGGAGACACAGATACGCAGTATTTT.

The chain has TRBV2 and TRBJ1-5, with D possibly being TRBD1 (5 bases). The CDR3 sequence is 16 residues long. V was cut by 4 bases and J by 0 bases, with 13 bases left in between. Per germline, CDR1 SNHLY and CDR2 FYNNEI. CDR3 in amino acids: CASSADRLNSNQPQHF. In DNA, the CDR3 is TGTGCCAGCAGTGCAGACAGACTAAATAGCAATCAGCCCCAGCATTTT.

The chain combines TRBV4-3 with TRBJ2-2; TRBD2 aligns across 11 bases. Germline loops: CDR1 LGHNA, CDR2 YSLEER. V gave up 4 bases and J gave up 5 bases; unmatched junction bases: 15. This CDR3 has 19 amino acids. The CDR3 coding sequence is TGCGCCAGCAGCCCCAGCGTCCTAGCGGGAGGATCAGGGACCGGGGAGCTGTTTTTT. It translates to CASSPSVLAGGSGTGELFF.

V gene TRBV5-1 combines with J gene TRBJ1-3; TRBD1 might be the D (5 bases). The CDR3 loop spans 14 amino acids. From germline, CDR1 is SGHRS and CDR2 YFSETQ. V lost 4 bases and J 3 bases, leaving 11 bases between the germline ends. CDR3 region: CASSRQGDGNTIYF. The CDR3, as DNA: TGCGCCAGCAGCCGACAAGGGGATGGAAACACCATATATTTT.

The chain employs TRBV7-8 and TRBJ2-1; 9 bases align to TRBD1. The CDR3 runs 14 residues. CDR1 is SGHVS, CDR2 FQNEAQ, per germline. Germline trimming cut 7 bases from V and 8 bases from J; bases unmatched to any gene: 9. CDR3 coding DNA: TGTGCCAGCACCGTGGGGACAGGGTACGATGAGCAGTTCTTC. It encodes CASTVGTGYDEQFF.

The rearrangement joins TRBV2 to TRBJ1-1, with 10 bases fitting TRBD1. V dropped 6 bases and J dropped 7; count of bases not matched to a gene: 8. The CDR3 contains 14 residues. Germline V CDR1 and CDR2: SNHLY, FYNNEI. DNA of the CDR3: TGTGCCAGCAGCTCCGGGACAGGGGCAGGTGAAGCTTTCTTT. This codes for CASSSGTGAGEAFF.

CDR3: CASMGLPTADTQYF. As DNA, the CDR3 is TGCGCCAGCATGGGGCTCCCGACCGCAGATACGCAGTATTTT. The chain joins TRBV5-1 to TRBJ2-3; D is perhaps TRBD1 (5 bases). Germline CDR1 reads SGHRS; CDR2 reads YFSETQ. The germline V and J ends were trimmed by 6 bases and 4 bases, with 15 bases remaining between them. This CDR3 spans 14 amino acids.

The chain couples TRBV10-3 to TRBJ1-1; 9 bases map to TRBD1. This CDR3 spans 16 amino acids. CDR1 and CDR2 from the germline V gene are ENHRY and SYGVKD. With 3 bases clipped from V and 6 bases from J, the junction kept 11 bases outside the gene matches. The CDR3 reads CAISDPGQGGDAEAFF. CDR3 nucleotide sequence: TGTGCCATCAGTGACCCGGGACAGGGTGGGGATGCTGAAGCTTTCTTT.

The chain couples TRBV11-2 to TRBJ1-3, with TRBD1 matching 8 bases. The germline CDR1 and CDR2 sequences are SGHAT and FQNNGV. The CDR3 runs 13 residues. J lost 2 bases, V lost 10 bases, and 4 bases had no gene match. The CDR3 coding sequence is TGTGCCATCATGGACAGGGCTGGAAACACCATATATTTT. Residues: CAIMDRAGNTIYF.

The CDR3 here is CASSKTDRGEQYF. CDR3 coding DNA: TGTGCCAGTAGTAAGACCGACAGGGGGGAGCAGTACTTC. This chain connects TRBV19 to TRBJ2-7, with 9 bases that match TRBD1. With V trimmed by 4 bases and J by 7 bases, 5 bases remained unmatched. The germline V gene has CDR1 LNHDA and CDR2 SQIVND (reference sequence). The CDR3 contains 13 residues.

The CDR3 loop reads CASSPQWYGYTF. The CDR3 DNA is TGTGCCAGCAGTCCTCAGTGGTATGGCTACACCTTC. The genes are TRBV2 and TRBJ1-2; D unclear. CDR3 length equals 12 residues. V lost 5 bases and J 5 bases, leaving 9 bases between the germline ends. The germline gives CDR1 SNHLY, CDR2 FYNNEI.

The J gene is TRBJ2-7, the V gene TRBV4-1; 9 bases are shared with TRBD2. CDR1 and CDR2 (germline): MGHRA, YSYEKL. The CDR3 contains 16 residues. V dropped 4 bases and J dropped 2; count of bases not matched to a gene: 9. The CDR3, as DNA: TGCGCCAGCAGCCCAGCGCCTAGCGGGGTTCCCTACGAGCAGTACTTC. Translation: CASSPAPSGVPYEQYF.

CDR3 DNA: TGTGCCAGCAGGCGGGACGGTTATAATTCACCCCTCCACTTT. This encodes CASRRDGYNSPLHF. The chain joins TRBV6-5 to TRBJ1-6; a possible D gene is TRBD1 (5 bases). This CDR3 is built from 14 residues. CDR1 is MNHEY, CDR2 SVGAGI, per germline. Trimming took off 6 bases at V and 4 bases at J, with 10 bases between the two ends.

The chain employs TRBV4-3 and TRBJ2-7, with D uncertain. V was trimmed by 5 bases and J by 4 bases, leaving 18 bases between them. CDR1 is LGHNA, CDR2 YSLEER, per germline. The CDR3 is made up of 15 amino acids. The CDR3 sequence is CASSSIHSEFYEQYF. Here the CDR3 DNA reads TGCGCCAGCAGCTCAATACATTCCGAGTTTTACGAGCAGTACTTC.

The chain combines TRBV5-4 with TRBJ2-5; no clear D gene. Germline loops: CDR1 SGHNT, CDR2 YYREEE (reference sequence). V dropped 4 bases and J dropped 5 bases, with 12 bases sitting between them. The CDR3 has 13 amino acids. The CDR3 DNA sequence: TGTGCCAGCAGCCCCAGGAGTGACGAGACCCAGTACTTC. It encodes CASSPRSDETQYF. Full variable domain (outside the CDR3, taken from reference TRBV5-4 and TRBJ2-5): ETGVTQSPTHLIKTRGQQVTLRCSSQSGHNTVSWYQQALGQGPQFIFQYYREEENGRGNFPPRFSGLQFPNYSSELNVNALELDDSALYLCASSPRSDETQYFGPGTRLLVL.